This TCR beta chain was documented in a study of blood T cells in healthy people across ages. Broader study findings: Among long-lived donors, naive CD4+ cells were more numerous and diversity higher than in aged donors.

Those donating, healthy Caucasian individuals from Russia, were aged roughly 6 to 100. A remark on this clonotype: Its antigen is unidentified.

With a J-beta primer mix and a sample-barcoded 5' primer, a second PCR ran roughly 6 to 11 cycles. MiXCR, run by TCRdb on the 5' RACE reads, gives a single entry per CDR3 protein. The profile covers 700,000 to 1,000,000 distinct CDR3 sequences, with around two fifths appearing a single time and roughly 18% taken by the ten largest. The V gene end was trimmed by 4 bases and the J gene end by 4 bases; junction bases not matched to a gene: 11. Germline V gene data show CDR1 as GTSNPN and CDR2 as SVGIG (reference sequence). This CDR3 has 16 amino acids. Sequenced sample: blood. J is TRBJ1-4 and V is TRBV30; 8 nucleotides line up with TRBD1. The TCR originated in a man in his 60s in good health. The CDR3 nucleotides read TGTGCCTGGATTCCACAGGGGGGTCTGTATAATGAAAAACTGTTTTTT. Amino acids: CAWIPQGGLYNEKLFF.